Presented here are 10 T cell receptor beta chains from one specimen sequenced in a study of shared clonotypes between healthy human individuals. Sequencing was performed with immunoSEQ multiplex PCR; in TCRdb, only in-frame clones are kept and a portion is missing. Of over a million clones in the sample, 95% to 97% were seen once. The sample comprised naive CD4+ T cells sorted from blood. Described subset: CD45RA+ positively selected. These receptor sequences come from a young man in good health.

The chain has TRBV6-5 and TRBJ2-1; the D gene could be TRBD1 or TRBD2 (6 bases each). Trimming removed 5 bases from V and 9 bases from J, with 17 bases in between. The CDR3 runs to 14 residues. CDR1 MNHEY and CDR2 SVGAGI come from the germline V gene. In DNA form, the CDR3 reads TGTGCCAGCAGTGGGGGGCCCCGGGTCAGTGAGCAGTTCTTC. It specifies CASSGGPRVSEQFF.

This chain joins TRBV7-8 and TRBJ1-4; D may be TRBD1 (5 bases). V lost 4 bases and J 8 bases, leaving 17 bases between the germline ends. The CDR3 spans 15 residues. Germline loops: CDR1 SGHVS, CDR2 FQNEAQ. CDR3 loop: CASSSRVRGKEKLFF. The CDR3 nucleotides are TGTGCCAGCAGCTCCCGAGTCCGGGGCAAGGAAAAACTGTTTTTT.

In the case of this clone: Other DNA sequences in this specimen translate into the identical CDR3. V and J are TRBV7-2 and TRBJ2-1; TRBD2 aligns across 7 bases. Germline V gene sequence: CDR1 SGHTA, CDR2 FQGNSA. This CDR3 contains 15 residues. J lost 2 bases, V lost 1 base, and 2 bases had no gene match. CDR3 loop: CASSLVAGAYNEQFF. DNA for the CDR3: TGTGCCAGCAGCTTAGTGGCGGGAGCCTACAATGAGCAGTTCTTC.

This chain uses TRBV27 with TRBJ2-1; D gene unclear. CDR3 length: 12 amino acids. The V gene lost 5 bases and the J gene lost 8 bases, with 10 bases spanning the gap. The germline gives CDR1 MNHEY, CDR2 SMNVEV (reference sequence). The CDR3: CASSPSGHEQFF. Here the CDR3 DNA reads TGTGCCAGCAGTCCTTCCGGCCATGAGCAGTTCTTC.

This sequence joins TRBV19 and TRBJ2-2; 8 positions agree with TRBD1. V trimming: 10 bases; J trimming: 3 bases; junction bases outside the gene matches: 4. The CDR3 is made up of 13 amino acids. The germline V gene has CDR1 LNHDA and CDR2 SQIVND (reference sequence). In nucleotides, the CDR3 is TGTGCCATTACAGGGGGTGACACCGGGGAGCTGTTTTTT. This encodes CAITGGDTGELFF. The entire variable domain, with the rest obtained from reference TRBV19 and TRBJ2-2, is as follows: DGGITQSPKYLFRKEGQNVTLSCEQNLNHDAMYWYRQDPGQGLRLIYYSQIVNDFQKGDIAEGYSVSREKKESFPLTVTSAQKNPTAFYLCAITGGDTGELFFGEGSRLTVL.

This chain links TRBV2 with TRBJ2-5; D gene ambiguous. Trimming removed 5 bases at V and 5 bases at J, with 15 bases between. CDR3 size: 14 residues. The germline gives CDR1 SNHLY, CDR2 FYNNEI. The CDR3 loop is CASSRPEETETQYF. The CDR3 DNA follows: TGTGCCAGCAGTCGACCCGAGGAGACCGAGACCCAGTACTTC.

This chain uses TRBV27 with TRBJ1-1; D might be TRBD1 (5 bases). The germline V gene has CDR1 MNHEY and CDR2 SMNVEV (reference sequence). The CDR3 runs 14 residues. V was cut by 5 bases and J by 1 base, with 11 bases left in between. For the CDR3, the DNA is TGTGCCAGCAGTCCGGGACGGTGGAACACTGAAGCTTTCTTT. Translated: CASSPGRWNTEAFF.

The chain is built from TRBV7-6 and TRBJ2-5, with 14 bases that match TRBD2. Germline V gene sequence: CDR1 SGHVS, CDR2 FNYEAQ. The CDR3 has 16 amino acids. Trimming cost V 6 bases and J 1 base; bases outside gene matches: 4. CDR3 in DNA: TGTGCCAGCAGTAGGACTAGCGGGAGGACCCAAGAGACCCAGTACTTC. It encodes CASSRTSGRTQETQYF. The whole variable domain, remainder taken from reference TRBV7-6 and TRBJ2-5, is GAGVSQSPRYKVTKRGQDVALRCDPISGHVSLYWYRQALGQGPEFLTYFNYEAQQDKSGLPNDRFSAERPEGSISTLTIQRTEQRDSAMYRCASSRTSGRTQETQYFGPGTRLLVL.

The chain employs TRBV6-4 and TRBJ2-2, with 9 nucleotides matching TRBD1. CDR1 is MRHNA, CDR2 SNTAGT, per germline. The CDR3 spans 16 residues. V trimming: 3 bases; J trimming: 7 bases; junction bases outside the gene matches: 9. The CDR3 nucleotides read TGTGCCAGCAGTGAAGGGACAGGGCTAGGCATCGGGGAGCTGTTTTTT. Its translation is CASSEGTGLGIGELFF.

The chain has TRBV11-2 and TRBJ2-1; 8 bases align to TRBD2. The CDR3 has 14 residues. Per germline, CDR1 SGHAT and CDR2 FQNNGV. V shed 0 bases and J 5 bases; nucleotides not matched to a gene: 0. The CDR3, as DNA: TGTGCCAGCAGCTTAGATAGCGGGGACAATGAGCAGTTCTTC. Amino acid sequence: CASSLDSGDNEQFF.